This TCR beta chain was captured by sequencing in a study of shared clonotypes between healthy human individuals. This CDR3 has 18 residues. Germline CDR1 is MDHEN and CDR2 is SYDVKM. The V end was cut by 7 bases, the J end by 7 bases, with 28 bases between. Profiling relied on immunoSEQ multiplex PCR, and the TCRdb table lists in-frame clones only, not all of them. The sample shows a few million clones, more than 85% of them seen only once. The specimen sequenced was naive CD4+ T cells from PBMCs. Subset in this sample: CD45RA+ positively selected. This rearrangement joins TRBV28 to TRBJ1-4, with a possible D match to TRBD1 (5 bases). The sequence was collected from a young man in good health. Some clones in this sample may be carry-over from other donors' samples. As DNA, the CDR3 is TGTGCCAGCATACGCTCCTCTCTGTCAGGGAGCCGGGGTGAAAAACTGTTTTTT. Translating it yields CASIRSSLSGSRGEKLFF. Full variable domain (remainder filled in from reference TRBV28 and TRBJ1-4): DVKVTQSSRYLVKRTGEKVFLECVQDMDHENMFWYRQDPGLGLRLIYFSYDVKMKEKGDIPEGYSVSREKKERFSLILESASTNQTSMYLCASIRSSLSGSRGEKLFFGSGTQLSVL.